These 18 T cell receptor beta chains were all obtained from the same sample, sequenced in a study of technical replicates of blood from several donors (dated by TCRdb to between 2016 and 2019). Libraries came from the immunoSEQ multiplex PCR assay. TCRdb re-hosts the immuneACCESS table, in-frame sequences only. Its copies lack some clones; in the studies checked, an unresolved V gene accounts for under half of them, and the cause for the rest is not known. This sample gives around 90,000 clones in total; about 94% of them show up just once. About 0.4% of the sample belongs to the ten largest clones. Material for sequencing was T cells isolated from PBMCs. All receptors derive from a human donor in good health.

V gene TRBV9 combines with J gene TRBJ1-2; the match to TRBD1 covers 8 bases. Germline lookup yields CDR1 SGDLS and CDR2 YYNGEE. The V gene end was trimmed by 3 bases and the J gene end by 6 bases; junction bases not matched to a gene: 1. The CDR3 consists of 12 residues. The CDR3 loop reads CASSATGDGYTF. The CDR3 nucleotides are TGTGCCAGCAGCGCGACAGGGGATGGCTACACCTTC.

V usage is TRBV7-6 and J usage is TRBJ2-5; possibly TRBD2 for D (5 bases). CDR1 is SGHVS, CDR2 FNYEAQ, per germline. Trimming took off 5 bases at V and 5 bases at J, with 24 bases between the two ends. CDR3 length: 17 residues. Here the CDR3 reads CASSPGWARPLWETQYF. The CDR3 DNA sequence: TGTGCCAGCAGCCCGGGATGGGCACGGCCCTTATGGGAGACCCAGTACTTC.

The genes are TRBV5-1 and TRBJ1-2; TRBD1 matches 7 bases. The CDR3 runs 14 residues. From germline, CDR1 is SGHRS and CDR2 YFSETQ. The ends lost 3 bases at V and 7 bases at J; junction bases unmatched: 9. The DNA of the CDR3 is TGCGCCAGCAGCTCCCCGCAAGGGGGCAGTGGCTACACCTTC. This codes for CASSSPQGGSGYTF.

The chain employs TRBV30 and TRBJ2-7; TRBD2 aligns across 7 bases. The CDR3 covers 15 residues. Germline loops: CDR1 GTSNPN, CDR2 SVGIG (reference sequence). Trimming at V came to 3 bases and at J to 0 bases, leaving 8 bases not matched to a gene. The CDR3 spells CAWRRLAFSSYEQYF. For the CDR3, the DNA is TGTGCCTGGAGGAGACTAGCCTTTAGCTCCTACGAGCAGTACTTC.

This chain uses TRBV27 with TRBJ1-1; D is perhaps TRBD1 (5 bases). CDR1 MNHEY and CDR2 SMNVEV come from the germline V gene (reference sequence). V was trimmed by 3 bases and J by 2 bases, leaving 13 bases between them. The CDR3 is made up of 15 amino acids. CDR3 sequence (DNA): TGTGCCAGCAGTTTGGGGCCCCCTTATAACACTGAAGCTTTCTTT. The encoded protein is CASSLGPPYNTEAFF.

This clone was found a few times. The V gene is TRBV29-1, the J gene TRBJ1-2; D might be TRBD1 (6 bases). V was shortened by 3 bases and J by 5 bases, with 16 bases between the two germline ends. The CDR3 has 14 amino acids. Looked up from germline, CDR1 is SQVTM and CDR2 is ANQGSEA. The CDR3 DNA reads TGCAGCGTTGATCGGGGGGCAAGATATTATGGCTACACCTTC. It is translated as CSVDRGARYYGYTF.

CDR3 sequence (DNA): TGTGCCAGCGCTCAGGGTTTGGATCAGCCCCAGCATTTT. Protein sequence: CASAQGLDQPQHF. The chain couples TRBV18 to TRBJ1-5, with a possible D match to TRBD1 (5 bases). The CDR3 contains 13 residues. Trimming removed 8 bases from V and 5 bases from J, with 13 bases in between. Germline V gives CDR1 KGHSH, CDR2 LQKENI.

This rearrangement joins TRBV19 to TRBJ2-5; 7 bases fit TRBD1. After removal of 4 bases from V and 3 bases from J, the junction contained 5 bases not matched to a gene. CDR3 size: 14 residues. CDR1 LNHDA and CDR2 SQIVND come from the germline V gene (reference sequence). The CDR3 region is CASSTWTGEETQYF. The CDR3 DNA follows: TGTGCCAGTAGTACTTGGACAGGCGAAGAGACCCAGTACTTC.

This rearrangement joins TRBV9 to TRBJ1-4, with D perhaps matching TRBD1 (5 bases). From germline, CDR1 is SGDLS and CDR2 YYNGEE. This CDR3 contains 15 residues. With 3 bases removed from V and 8 bases from J, the gap between germline ends came to 17 bases. The CDR3 region is CASSAAGGGEEKLFF. The CDR3 coding sequence is TGTGCCAGCAGCGCGGCTGGCGGGGGGGAGGAAAAACTGTTTTTT.

The chain carries TRBV27 and TRBJ2-1; D possibly corresponds to TRBD1 (6 bases). V shed 2 bases and J shed 0 bases, with 8 bases lying between them. The CDR3 runs 15 residues. Per germline, CDR1 MNHEY and CDR2 SMNVEV (reference sequence). The CDR3 sequence is CASSLRQVSYNEQFF. In nucleotides, the CDR3 is TGTGCCAGCAGTTTAAGACAGGTCTCCTACAATGAGCAGTTCTTC.

This sequence joins TRBV4-1 and TRBJ1-1; 7 nucleotides agree with TRBD1. Germline loops: CDR1 MGHRA, CDR2 YSYEKL. This CDR3 has 16 amino acids. Trimming took 4 bases from V and 5 from J; bases not matched to a gene: 13. CDR3 sequence reads: CASSLRHDRVGTEAFF. In DNA form, the CDR3 reads TGCGCCAGCAGCCTCAGACATGACAGGGTCGGGACTGAAGCTTTCTTT.

V gene TRBV2 combines with J gene TRBJ2-7; tentatively, D is TRBD2 (5 bases). The CDR3 covers 19 residues. Germline V gene sequence: CDR1 SNHLY, CDR2 FYNNEI. The V end lost 3 bases, the J end lost 3 bases, and 27 bases lay between the germline ends. This CDR3 reads CASSEEVTRESKQHYEQYF. For the CDR3, the DNA is TGTGCCAGCAGTGAGGAGGTCACCCGAGAGTCCAAGCAACACTACGAGCAGTACTTC.

The V and J genes are TRBV9 and TRBJ1-4; TRBD1 matches at 7 bases. The ends lost 2 bases at V and 1 base at J; junction bases unmatched: 11. CDR3 length: 18 residues. The germline CDR1 and CDR2 sequences are SGDLS and YYNGEE. The CDR3 reads CASSVTPDHRGTNEKLFF. As DNA, the CDR3 is TGTGCCAGCAGCGTCACCCCGGACCACAGGGGAACTAATGAAAAACTGTTTTTT.

The J gene is TRBJ2-1, the V gene TRBV15; 10 nucleotides align to TRBD2. The CDR3 extends over 16 amino acids. Germline CDR1 reads LNHNV; CDR2 reads YYDKDF (reference sequence). The V and J ends lost 3 bases and 4 bases, in that order; junction bases with no gene match: 6. CDR3 loop: CATSSYTSGTYNEQFF. The CDR3 region has the DNA TGTGCCACCAGCAGTTATACTAGCGGGACGTACAATGAGCAGTTCTTC.

The CDR3 loop is CSLVNRENTEAFF. The CDR3 DNA follows: TGCAGCTTGGTAAACAGGGAGAACACTGAAGCTTTCTTT. The rearrangement links TRBV29-1 to TRBJ1-1; D is perhaps TRBD1 (6 bases). Trimming shortened V by 8 bases and J by 1 base, and 14 bases separated the two germline ends. In germline, CDR1 is SQVTM, CDR2 ANQGSEA. There are 13 residues in the CDR3.

This clone has a single count. The chain carries TRBV30 and TRBJ2-7; TRBD2 matches at 10 bases. CDR1 and CDR2 (germline): GTSNPN, SVGIG (reference sequence). CDR3 length: 17 residues. The trim removed 2 bases at V and 2 bases at J, leaving 12 bases unmatched. This chain's CDR3 is CAWSLSRTSGSPYEQYF. Written as DNA, the CDR3 is TGTGCCTGGAGTTTAAGCCGGACTAGCGGTTCTCCCTACGAGCAGTACTTC.

This clone was picked up one time. The genes are TRBV4-2 and TRBJ2-1; 7 bases align to TRBD2. The ends lost 0 bases at V and 0 bases at J; junction bases unmatched: 5. The CDR3 is made up of 17 amino acids. Germline assignment: CDR1 LGHNA and CDR2 YNFKEQ. The chain's CDR3 is CASSQDLGGNSYNEQFF. CDR3 nucleotide sequence: TGTGCCAGCAGCCAAGACCTCGGGGGGAACTCCTACAATGAGCAGTTCTTC.

The chain links TRBV2 to TRBJ2-7; TRBD2 aligns across 13 bases. CDR1 and CDR2 from the germline V gene are SNHLY and FYNNEI. The length of the CDR3 is 15 residues. V lost 7 bases and J lost 3; bases outside the gene matches: 6. CDR3 DNA: TGTGCCAGCACCCCGGGACTAGCGGGACTCTACGAGCAGTACTTC. As protein: CASTPGLAGLYEQYF.